This T cell receptor (beta chain) was recovered during a study of Graves' ophthalmopathy and Graves' hyperthyroidism. Study outcomes and limitations: A model built from 13 signatures distinguished ophthalmopathy from stable hyperthyroidism with 85% to 90% sensitivity and less than 83% specificity.

From RNA, the CDR3 regions of TCR beta chains were amplified and sequenced. An initial RT-PCR round employing HTBI primers preceded a second-round multiplex PCR. TCRdb re-derived calls from the multiplex PCR reads in MiXCR, one entry per CDR3 protein. The sample lists approximately 380,000 distinct CDR3 sequences, under 25% occurring once. Concerning this clonotype: The antigen remains unidentified.

The CDR3 is made up of 11 amino acids. In germline, CDR1 is MNHNS, CDR2 SASEGT. V gave up 4 bases and J gave up 7 bases, with 8 bases separating them. As diagnostic evidence, clinical symptoms, serum thyroxine, TRAb, thyroid ultrasound and orbital computed tomography were relied upon. This receptor was taken from a woman aged 18-29 years with stable Graves' hyperthyroidism. This chain uses TRBV6-1 with TRBJ2-7; D call uncertain. Material: peripheral blood. DNA for the CDR3: TGTGCCAGCAGTGGTAAGTGGGAGCAGTACTTC. As protein: CASSGKWEQYF.